This T cell receptor (beta chain) was observed in a study of OX40 agonist ivuxolimab in advanced cancers. For the study at large: Ivuxolimab doses were 0.01, 0.1, 0.3, 1.5, 3 or 10 mg/kg every 2 weeks. Previous treatment with anti-PD-1, anti-PD-L1 or anti-CTLA-4 therapy was allowed; 35% to 50% had received some. Study-wide findings and caveats: Antigen specificity was not determined for the expanded peripheral T cells. At doses 0.1 to 3.0 mg/kg, CD4+ and CD8+ clones expanded.

On this clone itself: Its antigen remains unknown.

Using immunoSEQ multiplex PCR, the repertoire was profiled, and TCRdb retains in-frame clones only, with some absent. The data hold 60,000 to 85,000 clones, with around 87% observed a single time. V was clipped by 5 bases and J by 3 bases, with 22 bases between them. The CDR3 extends over 17 amino acids. Germline assignment: CDR1 MDHEN and CDR2 SYDVKM. The clonotype was recovered from an adult with an advanced solid tumor such as melanoma, head and neck, liver or kidney cancer. Sequencing used CD4+ or CD8+ T cells sorted from blood, obtained in a trial of the OX40 agonist ivuxolimab. This sequence joins TRBV28 and TRBJ1-2; D is undetermined. The CDR3 DNA reads TGTGCCAGCAGTCCATCCGGGTTTCGAAGGAGTCACTATGGCTACACCTTC. Translated, it gives CASSPSGFRRSHYGYTF.